The 2 T cell receptor beta chains listed next were all sequenced from one sample in a study of T cell responses to AZD1222 COVID-19 vaccine. Method: immunoSEQ multiplex PCR; TCRdb's copy keeps in-frame clones and lacks some. Of under 150,000 clones listed, about nine tenths are singletons. This specimen consisted of peripheral blood, obtained on day 0 of AZD1222 vaccination. These receptors were obtained from an adult in good health.

V is TRBV29-1 and J is TRBJ1-1; possibly TRBD1 for D (5 bases). Trimming removed 7 bases from V and 1 base from J, with 13 bases in between. CDR3 size: 13 residues. Germline CDR1 and CDR2: SQVTM and ANQGSEA. In DNA, the CDR3 is TGCAGCGCCCAGGGCCAAAGGAACACTGAAGCTTTCTTT. This gives the protein CSAQGQRNTEAFF.

The chain is built from TRBV3-1 (or the pseudogene TRBV3-2) and TRBJ2-7; no clear D gene. The CDR3 is made up of 11 amino acids. V lost 4 bases and J lost 6, with 7 bases in between. The germline V gene has CDR1 LGHDT and CDR2 YNNKEL (reference sequence). The chain's CDR3 is CASSRLGEQYF. The CDR3 DNA reads as TGTGCCAGCAGCCGCTTGGGCGAGCAGTACTTC.